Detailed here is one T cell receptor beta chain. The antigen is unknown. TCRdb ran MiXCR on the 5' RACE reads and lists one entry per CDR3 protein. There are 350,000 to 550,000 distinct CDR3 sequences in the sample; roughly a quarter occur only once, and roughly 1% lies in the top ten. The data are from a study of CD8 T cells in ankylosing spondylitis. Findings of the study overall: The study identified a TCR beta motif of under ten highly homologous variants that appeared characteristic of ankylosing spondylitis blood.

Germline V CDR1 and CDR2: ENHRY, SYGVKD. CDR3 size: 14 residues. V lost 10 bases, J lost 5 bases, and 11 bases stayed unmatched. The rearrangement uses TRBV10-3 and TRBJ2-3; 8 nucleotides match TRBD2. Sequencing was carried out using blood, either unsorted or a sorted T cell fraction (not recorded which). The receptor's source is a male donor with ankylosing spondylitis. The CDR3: CATGKRERVDTQYF. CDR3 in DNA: TGTGCCACCGGAAAGCGGGAGCGGGTAGATACGCAGTATTTT.